Each of the 32 T cell receptor beta chains below was sequenced from the same sample in a study of OX40 agonist ivuxolimab in advanced cancers. The library was obtained by the immunoSEQ multiplex PCR assay. TCRdb took over this immuneACCESS table, retaining in-frame rearrangements with V and J assigned. Such tables are incomplete; in checked studies, under half of the missing clones stem from an unresolved V gene, and the remainder is unexplained. The sample table lists tens of thousands of clones, more than 85% of them with a count of one. The top ten hold roughly 0.51% of the sample. The sequencing here drew on CD4+ or CD8+ T cells sorted from blood, taken in a trial of the OX40 agonist ivuxolimab. The receptors derive from an adult with an advanced solid tumor such as melanoma, head and neck, liver or kidney cancer.

The chain has TRBV7-2 and TRBJ2-2; tentative D call: TRBD1 (5 bases). This CDR3 region has 16 residues. V was trimmed by 3 bases and J by 4 bases, leaving 15 bases between them. From germline, CDR1 is SGHTA and CDR2 FQGNSA. CDR3 region: CASSFQGSGVTGELFF. DNA of the CDR3: TGTGCCAGCAGCTTCCAGGGTTCTGGGGTCACCGGGGAGCTGTTTTTT.

The rearrangement joins TRBV7-8 to TRBJ2-7, with 9 bases that match TRBD2. Germline V lookup: CDR1 SGHVS, CDR2 FQNEAQ. The CDR3 is 16 residues long. Trimming at V came to 2 bases and at J to 4 bases, leaving 9 bases not matched to a gene. CDR3 nucleotide sequence: TGTGCCAGCAGCTTAAGGGCGGGAGGGGGCCTATACGAGCAGTACTTC. This translates into CASSLRAGGGLYEQYF.

J is TRBJ2-7 and V is TRBV19; either TRBD1 or TRBD2 may supply D (5 bases each). This CDR3 has 15 residues. Trimming cost V 7 bases and J 3 bases, with 19 bases left between them. Germline V lookup: CDR1 LNHDA, CDR2 SQIVND (reference sequence). The CDR3 DNA is TGTGCCAGTACTCCGAGTAGGGACGGGATCTACGAGCAGTACTTC. As protein: CASTPSRDGIYEQYF.

The V and J genes are TRBV15 and TRBJ1-3; D is ambiguous. This CDR3 is 14 amino acids long. Trimming pared 6 bases from V and 4 bases from J, leaving 13 bases between. Germline V gene sequence: CDR1 LNHNV, CDR2 YYDKDF (reference sequence). The CDR3 DNA sequence: TGTGCCACCAGTCGGGTAGTAAGGGGAAACACCATATATTTT. Amino acids: CATSRVVRGNTIYF.

This clone was counted once. This chain links TRBV19 with TRBJ1-5, with D perhaps matching TRBD1 (5 bases). Per germline, CDR1 LNHDA and CDR2 SQIVND (reference sequence). The V and J ends lost 8 bases and 2 bases respectively, with 16 bases between them. The CDR3 runs to 15 residues. The CDR3 sequence: CASGGGALGNQPQHF. CDR3 coding DNA: TGTGCCAGTGGGGGTGGGGCGCTTGGCAATCAGCCCCAGCATTTT. Full variable domain (outside the CDR3, taken from reference TRBV19 and TRBJ1-5): DGGITQSPKYLFRKEGQNVTLSCEQNLNHDAMYWYRQDPGQGLRLIYYSQIVNDFQKGDIAEGYSVSREKKESFPLTVTSAQKNPTAFYLCASGGGALGNQPQHFGDGTRLSIL.

This chain joins TRBV18 and TRBJ2-2; 8 positions match TRBD1. The germline V gene encodes CDR1 KGHSH and CDR2 LQKENI. The CDR3 is 15 residues long. Germline trimming cut 1 base from V and 3 bases from J; bases unmatched to any gene: 1. The CDR3 DNA reads as TGTGCCAGCTCACCACAGGACAGGGACACCGGGGAGCTGTTTTTT. Encoded protein: CASSPQDRDTGELFF.

This clone occurred once. The chain is built from TRBV4-1 and TRBJ1-4; TRBD1 matches 8 bases. This CDR3 region has 14 residues. Germline V gives CDR1 MGHRA, CDR2 YSYEKL. V lost 8 bases and J lost 11; bases outside the gene matches: 13. The chain's CDR3 is CASQKGDRLGKLFF. CDR3 bases: TGCGCCAGCCAAAAGGGGGACAGGTTGGGGAAACTGTTTTTT.

This clone has just a few counts. V and J are TRBV6-1 and TRBJ1-2, with a tentative D call TRBD1 (5 bases). CDR1 and CDR2 from the germline V gene are MNHNS and SASEGT. Trimming left V 2 bases short and J 3 bases short, with 10 bases between. This CDR3 has 14 residues. Here the CDR3 reads CASSETGRDYGYTF. The CDR3 coding sequence is TGTGCCAGCAGTGAAACAGGCAGGGACTATGGCTACACCTTC.

This sequence joins TRBV5-1 and TRBJ1-3; D unresolved. This CDR3 has 15 amino acids. V lost 4 bases and J 0 bases, leaving 11 bases between the germline ends. Germline lookup yields CDR1 SGHRS and CDR2 YFSETQ. CDR3 residues: CASSTGRSSGNTIYF. For the CDR3, the DNA is TGCGCCAGCAGCACTGGACGGAGCTCTGGAAACACCATATATTTT.

V is TRBV5-1 and J is TRBJ2-5; 8 bases match TRBD1. The V gene end was trimmed by 1 base and the J gene end by 2 bases; junction bases not matched to a gene: 1. The CDR3 is 14 amino acids. CDR1 is SGHRS and CDR2 is YFSETQ in the germline V gene. The CDR3 protein is CASSLRQGQETQYF. CDR3 bases: TGCGCCAGCAGCTTGCGACAGGGGCAAGAGACCCAGTACTTC.

V and J are TRBV9 and TRBJ1-2, with 9 bases lining up with TRBD1. This CDR3 is 16 amino acids long. V trimming: 4 bases; J trimming: 6 bases; junction bases outside the gene matches: 13. Germline CDR1 is SGDLS and CDR2 is YYNGEE. The CDR3 DNA sequence: TGTGCCAGCAGCCCCGGACAGGGGAGGGCCACTCATGGCTACACCTTC. Translation: CASSPGQGRATHGYTF. Using reference TRBV9 and TRBJ1-2 for the parts outside the CDR3, the full variable domain is DSGVTQTPKHLITATGQRVTLRCSPRSGDLSVYWYQQSLDQGLQFLIQYYNGEERAKGNILERFSAQQFPDLHSELNLSSLELGDSALYFCASSPGQGRATHGYTFGSGTRLTVV.

The J gene is TRBJ1-1, the V gene TRBV6-1, with D perhaps TRBD1 (5 bases). Deletions cut 10 bases from V and 1 base from J, with 13 bases between. The CDR3 totals 13 residues. CDR1 MNHNS and CDR2 SASEGT come from the germline V gene. The DNA for the CDR3 is TGTGCCACAGCAAGACAGCAGAACACTGAAGCTTTCTTT. Amino acid sequence: CATARQQNTEAFF.

V usage is TRBV5-5 and J usage is TRBJ1-6; 8 bases line up with TRBD1. V lost 3 bases to trimming and J lost 8 bases; unmatched junction nucleotides: 4. This CDR3 comprises 14 residues. Germline-derived CDR1 and CDR2 are SGHKS and YYEKEE (reference sequence). The CDR3 DNA is TGTGCCAGCAGCTCCGGACAGGGTTATTCACCCCTCCACTTT. The encoded protein is CASSSGQGYSPLHF.

Written as DNA, the CDR3 is TGTGCCAGCTCACCGAACGGCGATTCCTACGAGCAGTACTTC. Translated, it gives CASSPNGDSYEQYF. The genes are TRBV18 and TRBJ2-5; D ambiguous. The assigned J gene may be wrong: the sequence end matches TRBJ2-7 better. Germline CDR1 reads KGHSH; CDR2 reads LQKENI. The length of the CDR3 is 14 residues.

V usage is TRBV6-5 and J usage is TRBJ1-6; D is undetermined. The CDR3 has 12 residues. Germline CDR1 reads MNHEY; CDR2 reads SVGAGI. V was trimmed by 5 bases and J by 7 bases, leaving 6 bases between them. The CDR3 reads CASSLRNSPLHF. CDR3 in DNA: TGTGCCAGCAGTCTTCGAAATTCACCCCTCCACTTT.

This chain uses TRBV27 with TRBJ2-7; D ambiguous. Trimming removed 4 bases at V and 3 bases at J, with 13 bases between. This CDR3 is built from 14 residues. The V gene's germline CDR1 is MNHEY and CDR2 SMNVEV (reference sequence). This CDR3 reads CASSSPHRVYEQYF. CDR3 nucleotide sequence: TGTGCCAGCAGTTCCCCCCATCGAGTCTACGAGCAGTACTTC.

As for this clone: The CDR3 end shows no conserved phenylalanine or tryptophan, and so a read error is likely. The chain recombines TRBV18 with TRBJ1-6; 7 positions match TRBD1. Germline-derived CDR1 and CDR2 are KGHSH and LQKENI. V was clipped by 5 bases and J by 8 bases; unmatched bases: 9. The CDR3 covers 15 residues. The CDR3 spells CASSVTGKMDSPLHL. CDR3 DNA: TGTGCCAGCTCAGTGACAGGGAAGATGGATTCACCCCTCCACCTT.

This clone was seen just once. The chain carries TRBV2 and TRBJ1-6, with unresolved D. The germline gives CDR1 SNHLY, CDR2 FYNNEI. The CDR3 covers 14 residues. V shed 4 bases and J shed 10 bases, with 14 bases lying between them. CDR3 residues: CASSGYSEQSPLHF. The DNA for the CDR3 is TGTGCCAGCAGTGGATACAGTGAACAGTCACCCCTCCACTTT.

The rearrangement uses TRBV6-5 and TRBJ1-2; D remains unclear. V gave up 8 bases and J gave up 4 bases, with 14 bases separating them. The CDR3 sequence is 13 residues long. From germline, CDR1 is MNHEY and CDR2 SVGAGI. In DNA form, the CDR3 reads TGTGCCAGCCGCACCCCCGGCTTCTATGGCTACACCTTC. This sequence encodes CASRTPGFYGYTF.

The CDR3 spells CASSSQRNTIYF. The CDR3, as DNA: TGTGCCAGCAGCTCTCAGCGAAACACCATATATTTT. The V and J genes are TRBV11-2 and TRBJ1-3; no definite D call. V lost 4 bases to trimming and J lost 5 bases, with 6 bases between them. CDR1 and CDR2 from the germline V gene are SGHAT and FQNNGV. The CDR3 runs to 12 residues.

This chain connects TRBV9 to TRBJ2-5; 8 bases are a match to TRBD1. The CDR3 has 16 amino acids. Germline loops: CDR1 SGDLS, CDR2 YYNGEE. V gave up 4 bases and J gave up 2 bases; unmatched junction bases: 10. The DNA for the CDR3 is TGTGCCAGCAGCCCACCTGGGACAGGCGGGCAAGAGACCCAGTACTTC. Translation gives CASSPPGTGGQETQYF. Using reference TRBV9 and TRBJ2-5 for the parts outside the CDR3, the full variable domain is DSGVTQTPKHLITATGQRVTLRCSPRSGDLSVYWYQQSLDQGLQFLIQYYNGEERAKGNILERFSAQQFPDLHSELNLSSLELGDSALYFCASSPPGTGGQETQYFGPGTRLLVL.

This rearrangement joins TRBV2 to TRBJ1-5; D is unresolved. CDR1 and CDR2 (germline): SNHLY, FYNNEI. V lost 2 bases and J lost 4, with 9 bases in between. The CDR3 is 14 residues long. The CDR3 DNA follows: TGTGCCAGCAGTGAACCCCACAGTAATCAGCCCCAGCATTTT. The encoded protein is CASSEPHSNQPQHF.

The genes are TRBV5-1 and TRBJ2-1; TRBD1 aligns across 8 bases. The CDR3 spans 14 residues. Germline values: CDR1 SGHRS, CDR2 YFSETQ. Trimming took 3 bases from V and 5 from J; bases not matched to a gene: 4. CDR3 residues: CASSYRGSDNEQFF. In DNA, the CDR3 is TGCGCCAGCAGCTACAGGGGGAGCGACAATGAGCAGTTCTTC.

The chain uses TRBV6-1 and TRBJ1-1, with 7 bases that match TRBD1. The J segment lost 0 bases and the V segment lost 8 bases, leaving 3 bases of the junction unmatched. Germline lookup yields CDR1 MNHNS and CDR2 SASEGT. This CDR3 contains 13 residues. CDR3 region: CASLGQVNTEAFF. The CDR3 nucleotides are TGTGCCAGCCTAGGACAGGTGAACACTGAAGCTTTCTTT.

CDR3 loop: CASSLTSSWNEQFF. CDR3 nucleotides: TGTGCCAGCAGCTTGACTAGCTCTTGGAATGAGCAGTTCTTC. This chain uses TRBV5-4 with TRBJ2-1; maybe TRBD2 (6 bases). This CDR3 comprises 14 residues. Deletions cut 1 base from V and 7 bases from J, with 12 bases between. Germline V gene lookup returns CDR1 SGHNT and CDR2 YYREEE (reference sequence).

This rearrangement joins TRBV14 to TRBJ1-2; the D gene is possibly TRBD1 (6 bases). The CDR3 has 14 amino acids. Germline V gives CDR1 SGHDN, CDR2 FVKESK. V was pared by 1 base and J by 2 bases, with 8 bases between. The CDR3 loop reads CASSQVGHNYGYTF. CDR3 DNA sequence: TGTGCCAGCAGCCAAGTGGGACACAACTATGGCTACACCTTC.

V usage is TRBV7-2 and J usage is TRBJ1-2; perhaps TRBD1 as D (5 bases). Germline loops: CDR1 SGHTA, CDR2 FQGNSA. The germline V and J ends were trimmed by 3 bases and 1 base, with 9 bases remaining between them. This CDR3 region has 14 residues. Here the CDR3 DNA reads TGTGCCAGCAGCTTTGGCGACAGTAACTATGGCTACACCTTC. Its translation is CASSFGDSNYGYTF.

This clone was observed a handful of times. This chain links TRBV7-6 with TRBJ2-1; 8 bases are a match to TRBD2. CDR1 is SGHVS, CDR2 FNYEAQ, per germline. V shed 5 bases and J 6 bases; nucleotides not matched to a gene: 9. The length of the CDR3 is 15 residues. CDR3 residues: CASSPPRGGPNEQFF. DNA for the CDR3: TGTGCCAGCAGCCCTCCCCGGGGGGGCCCCAATGAGCAGTTCTTC.

The V and J genes are TRBV6-4 and TRBJ2-7; 11 nucleotides align to TRBD2. There are 13 residues in the CDR3. Unmatched junction bases numbered 0, after V lost 4 bases and J lost 4 bases. CDR1 and CDR2 from the germline V gene are MRHNA and SNTAGT. The CDR3 protein is CASSVAGGYEQYF. CDR3 DNA sequence: TGTGCCAGCAGTGTAGCGGGGGGGTACGAGCAGTACTTC.

The rearrangement links TRBV5-1 to TRBJ2-7; the match to TRBD1 covers 8 bases. Per the germline V gene, CDR1 is SGHRS and CDR2 is YFSETQ. This CDR3 is built from 16 residues. V lost 0 bases to trimming and J lost 5 bases; unmatched junction nucleotides: 10. The DNA of the CDR3 is TGCGCCAGCAGCTTGGCCCTCGGACAGGGTCTGCACGAGCAGTACTTC. Its translation: CASSLALGQGLHEQYF.

Regarding this clone: At one end, the junction sequence differs from germline, possibly due to a read error. V is TRBV7-3 and J is TRBJ1-1, with unresolved D. The germline CDR1 and CDR2 sequences are SGHTA and FQGTGA. This CDR3 comprises 13 residues. The CDR3 sequence: CASSSIQNAEAFF. Written as DNA, the CDR3 is TGTGCCAGCAGCTCGATCCAGAACGCTGAAGCTTTCTTT.

The J gene is TRBJ2-3, the V gene TRBV6-1, with 7 bases that match TRBD1. V trimming: 5 bases; J trimming: 5 bases; junction bases outside the gene matches: 4. This CDR3 contains 13 residues. Germline lookup yields CDR1 MNHNS and CDR2 SASEGT. The CDR3 coding sequence is TGTGCCAGCAGTTTAGGGGGCGAAGATACGCAGTATTTT. It yields the protein CASSLGGEDTQYF.